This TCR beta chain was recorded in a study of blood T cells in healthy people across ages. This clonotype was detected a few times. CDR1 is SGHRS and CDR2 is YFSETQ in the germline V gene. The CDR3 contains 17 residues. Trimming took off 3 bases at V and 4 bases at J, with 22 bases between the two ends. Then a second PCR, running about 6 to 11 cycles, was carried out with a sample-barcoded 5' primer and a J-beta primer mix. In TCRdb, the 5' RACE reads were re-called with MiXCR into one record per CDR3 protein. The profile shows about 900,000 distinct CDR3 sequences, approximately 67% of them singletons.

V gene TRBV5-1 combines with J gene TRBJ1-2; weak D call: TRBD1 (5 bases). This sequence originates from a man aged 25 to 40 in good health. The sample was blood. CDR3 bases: TGCGCCAGCAGCTCCAGGGACCTACGTGGTTATGGCTATGGCTACACCTTC. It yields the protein CASSSRDLRGYGYGYTF.